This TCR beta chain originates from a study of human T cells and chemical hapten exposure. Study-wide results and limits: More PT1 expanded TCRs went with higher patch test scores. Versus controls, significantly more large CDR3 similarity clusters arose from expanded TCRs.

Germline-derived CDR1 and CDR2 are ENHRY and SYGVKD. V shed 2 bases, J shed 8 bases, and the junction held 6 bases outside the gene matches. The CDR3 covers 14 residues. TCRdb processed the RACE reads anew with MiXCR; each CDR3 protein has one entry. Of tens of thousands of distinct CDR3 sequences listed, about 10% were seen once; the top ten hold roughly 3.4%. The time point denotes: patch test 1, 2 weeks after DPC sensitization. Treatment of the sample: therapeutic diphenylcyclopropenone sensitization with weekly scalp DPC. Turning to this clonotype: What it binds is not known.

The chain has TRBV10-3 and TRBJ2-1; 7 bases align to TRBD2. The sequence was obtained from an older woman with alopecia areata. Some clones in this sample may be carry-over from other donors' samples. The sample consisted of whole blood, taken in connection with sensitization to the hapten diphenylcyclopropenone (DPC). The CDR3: CAISEPQGGDEQFF. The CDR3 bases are TGTGCCATCAGTGAGCCTCAGGGAGGGGATGAGCAGTTCTTC.